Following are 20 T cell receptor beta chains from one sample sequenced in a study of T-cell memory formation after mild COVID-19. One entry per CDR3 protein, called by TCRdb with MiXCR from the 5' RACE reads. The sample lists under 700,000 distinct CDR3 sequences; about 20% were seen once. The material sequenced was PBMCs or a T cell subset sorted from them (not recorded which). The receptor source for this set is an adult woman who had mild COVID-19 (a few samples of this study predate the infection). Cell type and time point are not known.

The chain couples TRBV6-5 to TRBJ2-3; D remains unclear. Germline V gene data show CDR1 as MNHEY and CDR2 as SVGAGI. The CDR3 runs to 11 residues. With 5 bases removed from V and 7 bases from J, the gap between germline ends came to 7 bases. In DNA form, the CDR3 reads TGTGCCAGCAGTGGGTGGAATACGCAGTATTTT. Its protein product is CASSGWNTQYF.

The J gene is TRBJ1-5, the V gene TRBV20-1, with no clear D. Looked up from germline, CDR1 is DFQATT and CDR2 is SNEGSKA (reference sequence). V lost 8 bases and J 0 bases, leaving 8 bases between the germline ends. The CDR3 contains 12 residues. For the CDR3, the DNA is TGCAGTACGCAAGATAGCAATCAGCCCCAGCATTTT. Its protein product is CSTQDSNQPQHF.

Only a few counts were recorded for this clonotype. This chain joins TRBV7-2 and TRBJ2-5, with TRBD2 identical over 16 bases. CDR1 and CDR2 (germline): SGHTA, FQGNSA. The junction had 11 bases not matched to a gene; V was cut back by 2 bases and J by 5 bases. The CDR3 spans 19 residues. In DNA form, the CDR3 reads TGTGCCAGCAGCTTACCCCGCCTGGGACTAGCGGGAGGGCGGGAGACCCAGTACTTC. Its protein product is CASSLPRLGLAGGRETQYF.

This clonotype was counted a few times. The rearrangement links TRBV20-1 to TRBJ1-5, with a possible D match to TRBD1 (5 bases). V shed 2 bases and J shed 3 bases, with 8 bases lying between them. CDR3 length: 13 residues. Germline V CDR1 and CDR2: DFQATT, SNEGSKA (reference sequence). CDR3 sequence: CSARQGYNQPQHF. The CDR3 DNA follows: TGCAGTGCTAGACAGGGTTACAATCAGCCCCAGCATTTT.

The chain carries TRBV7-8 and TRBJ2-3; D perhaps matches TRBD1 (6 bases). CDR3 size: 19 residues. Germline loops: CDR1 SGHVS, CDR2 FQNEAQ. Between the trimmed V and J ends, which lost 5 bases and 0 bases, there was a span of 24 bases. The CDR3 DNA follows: TGTGCCAGCAGCATCGTGGTTACAGGGTTTGTGGGGAGCACAGATACGCAGTATTTT. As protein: CASSIVVTGFVGSTDTQYF. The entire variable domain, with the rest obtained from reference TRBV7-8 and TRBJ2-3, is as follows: GAGVSQSPRYKVAKRGQDVALRCDPISGHVSLFWYQQALGQGPEFLTYFQNEAQLDKSGLPSDRFFAERPEGSVSTLKIQRTQQEDSAVYLCASSIVVTGFVGSTDTQYFGPGTRLTVL.

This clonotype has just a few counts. CDR3 nucleotides: TGTGCCAGCAGCCAAGGGGCTAGCGGTTCCTACGAGCAGTACTTC. Protein product: CASSQGASGSYEQYF. The chain uses TRBV4-2 and TRBJ2-7; TRBD2 matches 7 bases. The V gene end was trimmed by 1 base and the J gene end by 1 base; junction bases not matched to a gene: 4. The CDR3 is made up of 15 amino acids. CDR1 and CDR2 from the germline V gene are LGHNA and YNFKEQ.

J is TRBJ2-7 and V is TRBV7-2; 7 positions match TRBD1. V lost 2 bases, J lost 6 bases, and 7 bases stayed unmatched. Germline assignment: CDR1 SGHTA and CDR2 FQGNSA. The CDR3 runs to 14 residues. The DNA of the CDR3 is TGTGCCAGCAGCTTACGGACAGGATCGGGCGAGCAGTACTTC. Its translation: CASSLRTGSGEQYF.

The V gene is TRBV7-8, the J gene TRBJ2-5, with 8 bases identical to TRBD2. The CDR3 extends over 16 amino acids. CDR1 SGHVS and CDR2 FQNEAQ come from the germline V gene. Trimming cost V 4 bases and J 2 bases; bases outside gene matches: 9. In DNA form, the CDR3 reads TGTGCCAGCAGCTATTCGAGCGGGAGAGGGCAAGAGACCCAGTACTTC. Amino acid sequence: CASSYSSGRGQETQYF.

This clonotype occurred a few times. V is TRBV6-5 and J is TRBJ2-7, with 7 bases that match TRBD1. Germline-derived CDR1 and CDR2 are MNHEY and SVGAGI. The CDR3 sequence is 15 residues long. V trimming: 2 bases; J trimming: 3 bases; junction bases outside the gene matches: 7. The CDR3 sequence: CASSYRMTGYYEQYF. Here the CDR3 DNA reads TGTGCCAGCAGTTACCGAATGACAGGGTACTACGAGCAGTACTTC.

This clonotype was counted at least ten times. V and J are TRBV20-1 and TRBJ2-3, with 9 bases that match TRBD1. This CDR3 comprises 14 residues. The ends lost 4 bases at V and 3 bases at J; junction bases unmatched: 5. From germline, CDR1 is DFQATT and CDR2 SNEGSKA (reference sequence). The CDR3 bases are TGCAGTGCTATTTCCGACAGGGGGACAGATACGCAGTATTTT. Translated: CSAISDRGTDTQYF.

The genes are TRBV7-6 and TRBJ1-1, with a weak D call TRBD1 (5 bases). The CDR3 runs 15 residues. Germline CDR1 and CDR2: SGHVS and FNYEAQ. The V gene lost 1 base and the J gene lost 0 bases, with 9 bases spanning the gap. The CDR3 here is CASSLEEGLNTEAFF. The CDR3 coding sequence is TGTGCCAGCAGCTTAGAGGAGGGGTTGAACACTGAAGCTTTCTTT.

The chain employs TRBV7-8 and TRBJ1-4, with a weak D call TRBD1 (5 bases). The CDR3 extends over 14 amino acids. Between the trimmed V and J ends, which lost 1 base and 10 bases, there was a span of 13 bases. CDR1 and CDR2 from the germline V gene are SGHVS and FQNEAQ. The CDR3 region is CASSLGPVDIKLFF. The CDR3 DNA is TGTGCCAGCAGCTTAGGTCCGGTGGACATAAAACTGTTTTTT.

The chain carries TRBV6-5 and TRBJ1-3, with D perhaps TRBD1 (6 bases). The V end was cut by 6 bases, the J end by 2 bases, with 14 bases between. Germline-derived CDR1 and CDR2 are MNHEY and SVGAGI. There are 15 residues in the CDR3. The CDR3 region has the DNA TGTGCCAGCAGGTCTGACAGGAGTCCTGGAAACACCATATATTTT. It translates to CASRSDRSPGNTIYF.

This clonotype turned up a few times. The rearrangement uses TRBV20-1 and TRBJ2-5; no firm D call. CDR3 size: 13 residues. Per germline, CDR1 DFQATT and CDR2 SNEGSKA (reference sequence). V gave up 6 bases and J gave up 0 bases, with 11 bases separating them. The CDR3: CSAPGVYQETQYF. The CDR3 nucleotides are TGCAGTGCCCCAGGAGTGTACCAAGAGACCCAGTACTTC.

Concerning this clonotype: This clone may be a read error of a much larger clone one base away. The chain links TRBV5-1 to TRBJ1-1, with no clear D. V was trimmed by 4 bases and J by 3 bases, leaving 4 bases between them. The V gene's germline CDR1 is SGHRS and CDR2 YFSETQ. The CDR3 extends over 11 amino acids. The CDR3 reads CASSVDTEAFF. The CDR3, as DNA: TGCGCCAGCAGCGTGGACACTGAAGCTTTCTTT.

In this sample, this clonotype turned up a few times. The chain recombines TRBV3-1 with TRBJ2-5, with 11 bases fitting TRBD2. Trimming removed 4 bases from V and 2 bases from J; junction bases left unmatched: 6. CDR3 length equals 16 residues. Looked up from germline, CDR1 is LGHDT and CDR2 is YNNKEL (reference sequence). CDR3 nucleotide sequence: TGTGCCAGCAGCCCAACTAGCGGGGGCCCTCAAGAGACCCAGTACTTC. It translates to CASSPTSGGPQETQYF.

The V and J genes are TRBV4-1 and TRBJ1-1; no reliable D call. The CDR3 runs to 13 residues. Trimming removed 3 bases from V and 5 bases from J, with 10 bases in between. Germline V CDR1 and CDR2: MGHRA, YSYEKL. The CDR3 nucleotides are TGCGCCAGCAGCCACCCGCGTGGGACTGAAGCTTTCTTT. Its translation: CASSHPRGTEAFF.

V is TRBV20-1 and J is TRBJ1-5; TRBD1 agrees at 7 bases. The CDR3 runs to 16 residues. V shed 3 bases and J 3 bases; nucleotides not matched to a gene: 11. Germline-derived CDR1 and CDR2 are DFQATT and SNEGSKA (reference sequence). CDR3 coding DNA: TGCAGTGCTAGTGGGACAGACCCGAAGTTCAATCAGCCCCAGCATTTT. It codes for CSASGTDPKFNQPQHF.

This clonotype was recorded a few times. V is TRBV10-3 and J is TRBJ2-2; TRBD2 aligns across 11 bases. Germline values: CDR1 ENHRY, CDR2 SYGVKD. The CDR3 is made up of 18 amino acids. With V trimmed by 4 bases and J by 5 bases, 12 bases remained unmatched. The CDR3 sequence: CAISAQFTTSGVTGELFF. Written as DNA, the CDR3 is TGTGCCATCAGTGCACAATTTACGACTAGCGGGGTGACCGGGGAGCTGTTTTTT.

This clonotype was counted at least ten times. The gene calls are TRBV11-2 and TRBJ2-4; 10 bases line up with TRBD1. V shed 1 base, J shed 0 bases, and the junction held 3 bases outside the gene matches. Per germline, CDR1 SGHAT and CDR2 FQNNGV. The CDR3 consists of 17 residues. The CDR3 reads CASSLGQGALAKNIQYF. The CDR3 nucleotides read TGTGCCAGCAGCTTAGGACAGGGGGCTCTAGCCAAAAACATTCAGTACTTC.